A single sample is the source of the 15 T cell receptor beta chains below, sequenced in a study of shared clonotypes between healthy human individuals. Libraries were prepared by immunoSEQ multiplex PCR; TCRdb keeps only in-frame clonotypes and omits some of them. The data hold 2 million to 2.5 million clones, with 90% to 95% observed a single time. Sequencing was carried out using naive CD4+ T cells from PBMCs. The subset denotes: CD45RA+ positively selected. Receptor source: a man between 18 and 29 years old in good health. Some clones in this sample may be carry-over from other donors' samples.

This chain joins TRBV9 and TRBJ1-1; TRBD1 might be the D (5 bases). The V end lost 0 bases, the J end lost 1 base, and 10 bases lay between the germline ends. Germline lookup yields CDR1 SGDLS and CDR2 YYNGEE. The CDR3 runs 15 residues. The CDR3 is CASSVEPGRNTEAFF. Here the CDR3 DNA reads TGTGCCAGCAGCGTAGAGCCGGGGCGGAACACTGAAGCTTTCTTT.

The chain is built from TRBV11-2 and TRBJ2-2, with D perhaps matching TRBD1 or TRBD2 (5 bases each). The V gene lost 4 bases and the J gene lost 6 bases, with 15 bases spanning the gap. Germline V gene sequence: CDR1 SGHAT, CDR2 FQNNGV. There are 15 residues in the CDR3. CDR3 coding DNA: TGTGCCAGCAGCTCCCAACTAGGGGTAGCCGGGGAGCTGTTTTTT. Encoded protein: CASSSQLGVAGELFF.

The chain employs TRBV5-1 and TRBJ2-7; D gene ambiguous. Per germline, CDR1 SGHRS and CDR2 YFSETQ. The CDR3 runs to 14 residues. Trimming cost V 3 bases and J 2 bases, with 12 bases left between them. CDR3 in amino acids: CASSWGGGTYEQYF. Here the CDR3 DNA reads TGCGCCAGCAGCTGGGGTGGCGGTACCTACGAGCAGTACTTC.

This clone appeared a few times. CDR3: CASSFAGMSYGYTF. The CDR3 DNA reads as TGTGCCAGCAGCTTTGCTGGCATGAGCTATGGCTACACCTTC. The chain employs TRBV7-9 and TRBJ1-2; D not certain. V gave up 3 bases and J gave up 4 bases, with 12 bases separating them. Germline V gene data show CDR1 as SEHNR and CDR2 as FQNEAQ (reference sequence). CDR3 size: 14 residues.

The gene calls are TRBV7-9 and TRBJ2-5; 12 nucleotides line up with TRBD2. V trimming: 2 bases; J trimming: 10 bases; junction bases outside the gene matches: 5. The CDR3 covers 14 residues. CDR1 SEHNR and CDR2 FQNEAQ come from the germline V gene (reference sequence). The CDR3 spells CASSLMTSGSIQYF. CDR3 nucleotide sequence: TGTGCCAGCAGCTTAATGACTAGCGGGAGCATCCAGTACTTC.

This chain joins TRBV18 and TRBJ2-2, with D perhaps matching TRBD2 (6 bases). Germline loops: CDR1 KGHSH, CDR2 LQKENI. The CDR3 spans 16 residues. Trimming removed 1 base at V and 5 bases at J, with 14 bases between. The CDR3 DNA is TGTGCCAGCTCACCACTTGCCGGGAGCGTAACCGGGGAGCTGTTTTTT. Encoded protein: CASSPLAGSVTGELFF.

This chain joins TRBV7-2 and TRBJ2-3; D ambiguous. The CDR3 contains 15 residues. Germline V gene lookup returns CDR1 SGHTA and CDR2 FQGNSA. V lost 1 base and J 5 bases, leaving 13 bases between the germline ends. The CDR3 protein is CASSLVEALGDTQYF. CDR3 DNA: TGTGCCAGCAGCTTAGTTGAGGCCCTCGGAGATACGCAGTATTTT.

The CDR3 loop is CASSDSRATEAFF. As DNA, the CDR3 is TGTGCCAGCTCAGACTCCAGGGCCACTGAAGCTTTCTTT. V usage is TRBV18 and J usage is TRBJ1-1; a weak D match, TRBD1 (5 bases). Germline CDR1 and CDR2: KGHSH and LQKENI. The CDR3 is made up of 13 amino acids. The germline V and J ends were trimmed by 5 bases and 4 bases, with 11 bases remaining between them.

The chain recombines TRBV7-9 with TRBJ2-7, with unresolved D. The CDR3 has 14 residues. V lost 5 bases, J lost 2 bases, and 13 bases lay in between. From germline, CDR1 is SEHNR and CDR2 FQNEAQ (reference sequence). In DNA, the CDR3 is TGTGCCAGCAGCCGCGGCCGCAATCCCTACGAGCAGTACTTC. This codes for CASSRGRNPYEQYF.

The genes are TRBV19 and TRBJ2-7; TRBD2 agrees at 12 bases. Germline CDR1 LNHDA, CDR2 SQIVND (reference sequence). V gave up 5 bases and J gave up 3 bases; unmatched junction bases: 5. This CDR3 is 15 amino acids long. The CDR3: CASSGRTSGIYEQYF. DNA of the CDR3: TGTGCCAGTAGTGGAAGGACTAGCGGGATCTACGAGCAGTACTTC.

This clone was recorded only once. The chain uses TRBV30 and TRBJ1-4; no firm D call. V gave up 0 bases and J gave up 10 bases, with 15 bases separating them. The CDR3 is made up of 14 amino acids. The germline gives CDR1 GTSNPN, CDR2 SVGIG (reference sequence). CDR3 region: CAWSVNRLKGKLFF. The CDR3 DNA reads TGTGCCTGGAGTGTAAATCGGTTAAAGGGAAAACTGTTTTTT.

The chain has TRBV28 and TRBJ2-1; D possibly corresponds to TRBD2 (5 bases). Germline V gives CDR1 MDHEN, CDR2 SYDVKM. V shed 2 bases and J shed 16 bases, with 18 bases lying between them. The CDR3 extends over 13 amino acids. The CDR3 sequence: CASSLRQALPGFF. The CDR3 bases are TGTGCCAGCAGTTTACGGCAGGCCCTCCCGGGATTCTTC.

This chain connects TRBV6-1 to TRBJ1-4; D gene unclear. V gave up 7 bases and J gave up 1 base, with 10 bases separating them. The CDR3 sequence is 14 residues long. The germline gives CDR1 MNHNS, CDR2 SASEGT. The chain's CDR3 is CASTLGLTNEKLFF. CDR3 DNA: TGTGCCAGCACCCTCGGACTAACTAATGAAAAACTGTTTTTT.

The rearrangement uses TRBV5-1 and TRBJ1-2, with a tentative D call TRBD1 (5 bases). The CDR3 sequence is 14 residues long. CDR1 SGHRS and CDR2 YFSETQ come from the germline V gene. V lost 1 base to trimming and J lost 6 bases, with 13 bases between them. CDR3 protein: CASSLLFRDHGYTF. The CDR3 coding sequence is TGCGCCAGCAGCTTGCTCTTCAGGGACCATGGCTACACCTTC.

Comments on this clone: This sample includes further DNA sequences coding for the same CDR3. The chain combines TRBV6-4 with TRBJ1-1, with D unclear. Germline values: CDR1 MRHNA, CDR2 SNTAGT. Trimming removed 0 bases from V and 10 bases from J, with 9 bases in between. The CDR3 contains 12 residues. The CDR3 bases are TGTGCCAGCAGTGACTCCGGAGGTCGAGCTTTCTTT. It specifies CASSDSGGRAFF.